This T cell receptor (beta chain) originates from a study of cytomegalovirus exposure and HLA in healthy donors. In the study overall: As an earlier analysis found, 180 million or so T cells yielded about 120 million unique TCR beta sequences. The study's findings and limits: Many donors shared some public TCRs, even though most TCR sequences were rare.

Trimming took 1 base from V and 6 from J; bases not matched to a gene: 9. Germline assignment: CDR1 KGHSY and CDR2 FQNENV. This CDR3 has 17 residues. In the PCR, 60 Vbeta and 13 Jbeta primers were used. Clones were read by immunoSEQ multiplex PCR, and TCRdb kept only the in-frame ones, dropping some. The repertoire holds some 120,000 clones, around four fifths seen once, with about 1.8% in the top ten. The table lists this clone with a count of one. Antigen unknown. Specimen: PBMCs. The sequence came from a man aged 40-49 years in good health and CMV-seronegative. The V call is TRBV16, the J call TRBJ2-1; 10 bases match TRBD1. CDR3 DNA: TGTGCCAGCAGCCAATGGTATGACAGGGGGCCCTCCAATGAGCAGTTCTTC. Protein sequence: CASSQWYDRGPSNEQFF.